This TCR beta chain stems from a study of CD8 T cells in ankylosing spondylitis. Findings and limits, study-wide: Seemingly characteristic of ankylosing spondylitis blood was a TCR beta motif consisting of 7 or 8 highly homologous variants.

The CDR3 length is 15 residues. V was clipped by 5 bases and J by 7 bases, with 18 bases between them. CDR1 MNHEY and CDR2 SMNVEV come from the germline V gene (reference sequence). In its sample, this clonotype was seen many times. Its antigen remains unidentified. One entry per CDR3 protein results from TCRdb running MiXCR on the 5' RACE reads. The repertoire has fewer than 250,000 distinct CDR3 sequences, about 10% of them found once; the top ten carry 2.6%. Input material: blood, either unsorted or a sorted T cell fraction (not recorded which). V and J are TRBV27 and TRBJ2-1; weak D call: TRBD2 (6 bases). The clonotype was recovered from a male donor with ankylosing spondylitis or in good health (not recorded which). The CDR3 spells CASSLGGAYFNEQFF. The CDR3 nucleotides read TGTGCCAGCAGTCTCGGCGGGGCGTACTTTAATGAGCAGTTCTTC.